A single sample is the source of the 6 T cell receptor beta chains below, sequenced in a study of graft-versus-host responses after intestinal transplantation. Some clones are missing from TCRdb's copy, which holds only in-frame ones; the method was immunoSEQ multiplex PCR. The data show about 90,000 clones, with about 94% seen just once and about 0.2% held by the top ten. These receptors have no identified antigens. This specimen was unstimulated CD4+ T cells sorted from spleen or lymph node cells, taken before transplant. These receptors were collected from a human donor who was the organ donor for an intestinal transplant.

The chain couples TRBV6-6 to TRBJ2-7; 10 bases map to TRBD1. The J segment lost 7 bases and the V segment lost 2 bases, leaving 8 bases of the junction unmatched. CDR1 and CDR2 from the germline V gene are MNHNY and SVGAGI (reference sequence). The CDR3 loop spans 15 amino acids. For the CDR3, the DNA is TGTGCCAGCAGTTACCTTGGGACAGGGGATAAGGAGCAGTACTTC. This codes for CASSYLGTGDKEQYF.

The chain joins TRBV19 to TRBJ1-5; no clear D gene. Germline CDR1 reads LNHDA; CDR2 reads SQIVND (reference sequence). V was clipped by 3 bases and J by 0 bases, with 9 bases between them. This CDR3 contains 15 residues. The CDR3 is CASSIGQISNQPQHF. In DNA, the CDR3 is TGTGCCAGTAGTATTGGGCAAATTAGCAATCAGCCCCAGCATTTT.

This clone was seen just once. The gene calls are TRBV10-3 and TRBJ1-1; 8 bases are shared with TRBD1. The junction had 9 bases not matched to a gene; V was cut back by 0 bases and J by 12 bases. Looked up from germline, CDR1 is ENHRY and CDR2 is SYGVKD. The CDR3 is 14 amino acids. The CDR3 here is CAISESVTGGVTFF. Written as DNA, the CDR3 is TGTGCCATCAGTGAGTCCGTAACAGGGGGAGTAACTTTCTTT.

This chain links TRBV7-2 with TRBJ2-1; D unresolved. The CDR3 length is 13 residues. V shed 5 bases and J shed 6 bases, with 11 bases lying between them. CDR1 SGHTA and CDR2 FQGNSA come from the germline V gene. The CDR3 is CASSPRLGNEQFF. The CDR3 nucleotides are TGTGCCAGCAGCCCCCGACTCGGCAATGAGCAGTTCTTC.

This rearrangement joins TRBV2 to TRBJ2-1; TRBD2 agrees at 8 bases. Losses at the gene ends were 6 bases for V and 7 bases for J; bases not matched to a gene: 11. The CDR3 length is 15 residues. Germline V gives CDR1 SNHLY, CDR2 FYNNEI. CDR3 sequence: CASRGDAGGRNEQFF. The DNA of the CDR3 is TGTGCCAGCAGGGGGGATGCGGGGGGCCGAAATGAGCAGTTCTTC.

The CDR3 sequence: CASSRHSSQGPPGTNEKLFF. CDR3 nucleotides: TGCGCCAGCAGCCGACACTCAAGCCAGGGACCACCCGGGACTAATGAAAAACTGTTTTTT. The chain recombines TRBV4-1 with TRBJ1-4, with TRBD1 as a possible D gene (5 bases). The V gene's germline CDR1 is MGHRA and CDR2 YSYEKL. The CDR3 is 20 amino acids. Trimming took off 4 bases at V and 2 bases at J, with 26 bases between the two ends.